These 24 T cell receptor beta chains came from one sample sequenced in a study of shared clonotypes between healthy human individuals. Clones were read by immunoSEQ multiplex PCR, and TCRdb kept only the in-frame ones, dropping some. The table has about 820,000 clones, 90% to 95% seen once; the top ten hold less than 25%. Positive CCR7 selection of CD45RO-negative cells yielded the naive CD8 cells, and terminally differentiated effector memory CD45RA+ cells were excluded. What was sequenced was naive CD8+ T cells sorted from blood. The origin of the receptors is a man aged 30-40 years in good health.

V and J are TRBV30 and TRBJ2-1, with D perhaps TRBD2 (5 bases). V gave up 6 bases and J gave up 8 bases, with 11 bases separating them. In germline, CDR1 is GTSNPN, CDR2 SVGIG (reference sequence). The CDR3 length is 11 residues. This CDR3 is CACIAWDEQFF. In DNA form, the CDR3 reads TGTGCCTGCATAGCGTGGGATGAGCAGTTCTTC.

This CDR3 is CASSEGLAGVSETQYF. The CDR3 DNA reads as TGTGCCAGCAGTGAAGGGCTAGCGGGAGTATCCGAGACCCAGTACTTC. This rearrangement joins TRBV2 to TRBJ2-5; the match to TRBD2 covers 10 bases. Germline V CDR1 and CDR2: SNHLY, FYNNEI. Germline trimming cut 1 base from V and 5 bases from J; bases unmatched to any gene: 7. The CDR3 is 16 residues long.

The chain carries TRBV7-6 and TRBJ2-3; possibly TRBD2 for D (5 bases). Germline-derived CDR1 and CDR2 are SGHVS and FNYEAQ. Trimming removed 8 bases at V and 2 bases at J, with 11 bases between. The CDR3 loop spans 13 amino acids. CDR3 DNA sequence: TGTGCCAGCGGCCTAGCTGTCACAGATACGCAGTATTTT. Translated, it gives CASGLAVTDTQYF.

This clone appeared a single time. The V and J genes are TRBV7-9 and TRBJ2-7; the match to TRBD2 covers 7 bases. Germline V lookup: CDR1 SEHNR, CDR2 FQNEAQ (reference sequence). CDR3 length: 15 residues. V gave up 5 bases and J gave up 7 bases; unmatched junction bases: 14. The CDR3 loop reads CASSTRLAGVREQYF. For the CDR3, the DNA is TGTGCCAGCAGCACGAGACTGGCGGGAGTGCGAGAGCAGTACTTC.

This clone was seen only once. CDR3 in amino acids: CASSFGTTEAFF. The DNA of the CDR3 is TGTGCCAGCAGTTTCGGGACCACTGAAGCTTTCTTT. The gene calls are TRBV28 and TRBJ1-1, with a possible D match to TRBD1 (5 bases). The germline V gene has CDR1 MDHEN and CDR2 SYDVKM. With 3 bases removed from V and 4 bases from J, the gap between germline ends came to 6 bases. The CDR3 runs 12 residues.

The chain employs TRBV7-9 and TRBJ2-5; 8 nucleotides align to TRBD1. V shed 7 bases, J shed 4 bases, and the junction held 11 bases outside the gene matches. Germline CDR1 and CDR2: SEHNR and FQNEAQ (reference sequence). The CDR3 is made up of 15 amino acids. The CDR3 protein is CASTHKGQDVETQYF. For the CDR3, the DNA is TGTGCCAGCACCCATAAGGGACAGGACGTAGAGACCCAGTACTTC.

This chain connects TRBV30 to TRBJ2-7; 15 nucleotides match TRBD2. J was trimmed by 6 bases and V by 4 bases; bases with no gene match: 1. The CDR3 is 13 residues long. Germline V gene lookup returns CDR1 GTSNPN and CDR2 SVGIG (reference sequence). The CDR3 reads CAWTGLAGGEQYF. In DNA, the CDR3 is TGTGCCTGGACGGGACTAGCGGGAGGCGAGCAGTACTTC.

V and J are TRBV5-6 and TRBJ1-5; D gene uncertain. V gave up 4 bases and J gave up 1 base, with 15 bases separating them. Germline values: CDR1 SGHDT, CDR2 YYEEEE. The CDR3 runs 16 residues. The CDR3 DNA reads TGTGCCAGCAGCCCGCGGGGTGGTTTAAGCAATCAGCCCCAGCATTTT. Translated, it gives CASSPRGGLSNQPQHF.

This CDR3 is CASSFAQDSSYEQYF. The DNA for the CDR3 is TGCGCCAGCAGCTTCGCACAGGACAGCTCCTACGAGCAGTACTTC. The gene calls are TRBV4-3 and TRBJ2-7; D possibly corresponds to TRBD1 (6 bases). The germline gives CDR1 LGHNA, CDR2 YSLEER. The CDR3 loop spans 15 amino acids. Trimming took 5 bases from V and 0 from J, leaving 14 bases between them.

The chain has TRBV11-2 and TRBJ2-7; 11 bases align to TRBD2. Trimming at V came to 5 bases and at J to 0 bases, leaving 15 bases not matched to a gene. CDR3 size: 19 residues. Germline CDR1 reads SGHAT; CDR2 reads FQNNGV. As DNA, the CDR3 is TGTGCCAGCAGCCAGCCCGGGCGACTAGCGGGGTTTGTCTCCTACGAGCAGTACTTC. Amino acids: CASSQPGRLAGFVSYEQYF.

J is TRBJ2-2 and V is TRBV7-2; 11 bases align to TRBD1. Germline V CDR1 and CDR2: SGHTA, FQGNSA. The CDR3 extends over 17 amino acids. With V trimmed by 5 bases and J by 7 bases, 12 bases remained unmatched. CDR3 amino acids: CASSVLPGQGVYGELFF. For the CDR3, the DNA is TGTGCCAGCAGCGTATTACCGGGACAGGGGGTATACGGGGAGCTGTTTTTT.

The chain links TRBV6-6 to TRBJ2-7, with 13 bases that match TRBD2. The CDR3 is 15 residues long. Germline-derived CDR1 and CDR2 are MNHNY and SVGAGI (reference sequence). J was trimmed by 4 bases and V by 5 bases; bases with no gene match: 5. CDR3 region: CASSRGLAGRYEQYF. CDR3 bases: TGTGCCAGCAGTAGGGGACTAGCGGGAAGGTACGAGCAGTACTTC.

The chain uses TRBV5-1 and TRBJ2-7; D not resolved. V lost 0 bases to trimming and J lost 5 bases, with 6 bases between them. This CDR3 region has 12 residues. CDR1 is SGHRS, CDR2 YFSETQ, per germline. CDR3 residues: CASSLESHEQYF. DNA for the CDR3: TGCGCCAGCAGCTTGGAGTCACACGAGCAGTACTTC.

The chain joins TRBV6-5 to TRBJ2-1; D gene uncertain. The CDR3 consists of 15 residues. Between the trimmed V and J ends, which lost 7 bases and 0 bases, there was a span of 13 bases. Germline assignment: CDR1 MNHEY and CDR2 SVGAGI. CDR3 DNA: TGTGCCAGCACCCTGGACCCGGGCTCCTACAATGAGCAGTTCTTC. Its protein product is CASTLDPGSYNEQFF.

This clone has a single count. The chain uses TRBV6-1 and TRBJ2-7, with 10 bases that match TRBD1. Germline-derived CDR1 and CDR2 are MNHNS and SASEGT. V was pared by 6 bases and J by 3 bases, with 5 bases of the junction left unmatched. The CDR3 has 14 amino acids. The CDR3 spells CASRGTGEVYEQYF. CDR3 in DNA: TGTGCCAGCAGGGGGACAGGGGAAGTCTACGAGCAGTACTTC.

CDR3 in amino acids: CASSQAGFATGELFF. The DNA of the CDR3 is TGTGCCAGCAGCCAGGCGGGGTTTGCCACCGGGGAGCTGTTTTTT. The chain employs TRBV9 and TRBJ2-2; D possibly corresponds to TRBD2 (6 bases). The germline V gene has CDR1 SGDLS and CDR2 YYNGEE. Trimming shortened V by 4 bases and J by 4 bases, and 14 bases separated the two germline ends. CDR3 length: 15 amino acids.

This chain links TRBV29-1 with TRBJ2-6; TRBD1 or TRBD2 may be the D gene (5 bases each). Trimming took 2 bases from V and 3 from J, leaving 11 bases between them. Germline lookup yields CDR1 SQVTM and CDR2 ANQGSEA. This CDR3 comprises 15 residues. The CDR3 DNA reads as TGCAGCGTTGAATCTTCGGGGCTTGGGGCCAACGTCCTGACTTTC. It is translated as CSVESSGLGANVLTF.

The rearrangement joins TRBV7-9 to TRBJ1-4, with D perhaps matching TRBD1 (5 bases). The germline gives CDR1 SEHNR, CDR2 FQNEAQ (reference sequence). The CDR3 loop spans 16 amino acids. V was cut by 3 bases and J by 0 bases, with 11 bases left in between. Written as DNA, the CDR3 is TGTGCCAGCAGCTTCACCCCAGGGACAACTAATGAAAAACTGTTTTTT. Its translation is CASSFTPGTTNEKLFF. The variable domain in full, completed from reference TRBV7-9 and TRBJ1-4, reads DTGVSQNPRHKITKRGQNVTFRCDPISEHNRLYWYRQTLGQGPEFLTYFQNEAQLEKSRLLSDRFSAERPKGSFSTLEIQRTEQGDSAMYLCASSFTPGTTNEKLFFGSGTQLSVL.

The CDR3 region has the DNA TGCAGCGTTAGGACAGGGGTTGAGCAGTTCTTC. This translates into CSVRTGVEQFF. The chain links TRBV29-1 to TRBJ2-1, with TRBD1 matching over 9 bases. After removal of 5 bases from V and 9 bases from J, the junction contained 2 bases not matched to a gene. CDR1 and CDR2 from the germline V gene are SQVTM and ANQGSEA. This CDR3 region has 11 residues.

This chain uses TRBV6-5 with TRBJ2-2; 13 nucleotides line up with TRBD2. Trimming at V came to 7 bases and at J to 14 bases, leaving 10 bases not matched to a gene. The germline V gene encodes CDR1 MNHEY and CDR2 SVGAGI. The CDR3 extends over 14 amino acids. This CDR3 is CASTPGTSGNLLFF. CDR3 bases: TGTGCCAGCACCCCCGGGACTAGCGGGAACCTACTGTTTTTT.

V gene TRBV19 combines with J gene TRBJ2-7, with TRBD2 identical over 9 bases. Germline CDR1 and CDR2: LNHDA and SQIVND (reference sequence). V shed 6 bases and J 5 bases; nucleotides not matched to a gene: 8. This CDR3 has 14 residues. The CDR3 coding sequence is TGTGCCAGTAGCTTAGCGGGAGTATGGGACGAGCAGTACTTC. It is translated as CASSLAGVWDEQYF.

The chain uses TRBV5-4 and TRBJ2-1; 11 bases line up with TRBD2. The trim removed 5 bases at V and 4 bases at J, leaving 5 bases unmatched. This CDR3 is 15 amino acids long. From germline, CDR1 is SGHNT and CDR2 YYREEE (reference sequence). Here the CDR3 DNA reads TGTGCCAGCAGGTCTGGGACTAGCGGATACAATGAGCAGTTCTTC. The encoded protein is CASRSGTSGYNEQFF.

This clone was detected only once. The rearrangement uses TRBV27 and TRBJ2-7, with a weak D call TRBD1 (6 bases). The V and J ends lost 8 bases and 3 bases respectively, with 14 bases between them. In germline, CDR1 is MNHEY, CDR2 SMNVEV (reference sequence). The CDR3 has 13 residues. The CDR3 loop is CASATGTHYEQYF. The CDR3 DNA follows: TGTGCCAGCGCTACCGGGACACACTACGAGCAGTACTTC.

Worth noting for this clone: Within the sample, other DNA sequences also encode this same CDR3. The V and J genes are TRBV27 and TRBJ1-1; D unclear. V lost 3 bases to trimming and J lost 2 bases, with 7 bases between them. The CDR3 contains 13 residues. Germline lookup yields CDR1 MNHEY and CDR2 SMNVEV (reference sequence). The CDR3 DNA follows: TGTGCCAGCAGTTTGGCAGAAAACACTGAAGCTTTCTTT. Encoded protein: CASSLAENTEAFF.